This passage covers 32 T cell receptor beta chains from one sample sequenced in a study of blood T cell repertoires in COVID-19. Sequenced by immunoSEQ multiplex PCR; TCRdb stores in-frame clones only, minus some. Among around 200,000 clones listed, 85% to 90% were seen once. Sequencing was performed on peripheral blood. The receptor set was obtained from a man between 18 and 29 years old with active or convalescent COVID-19.

The rearrangement uses TRBV18 and TRBJ2-1; maybe TRBD1 (6 bases). V was clipped by 3 bases and J by 0 bases, with 9 bases between them. Germline V gene lookup returns CDR1 KGHSH and CDR2 LQKENI. The CDR3 has 15 residues. CDR3 coding DNA: TGTGCCAGCTCACCCACAGGGAGCTCCTACAATGAGCAGTTCTTC. It encodes CASSPTGSSYNEQFF.

This chain connects TRBV5-1 to TRBJ2-5; 10 nucleotides agree with TRBD2. This CDR3 has 16 amino acids. Germline V gives CDR1 SGHRS, CDR2 YFSETQ. The junction had 6 bases not matched to a gene; V was cut back by 3 bases and J by 1 base. The DNA of the CDR3 is TGCGCCAGCAGCTCCGGACTAGCGGCTTTCCAAGAGACCCAGTACTTC. It is translated as CASSSGLAAFQETQYF.

As for this clone: One end of the junction varies from germline; a read error may be responsible. The rearrangement joins TRBV5-1 to TRBJ2-7, with TRBD2 identical over 8 bases. Germline values: CDR1 SGHRS, CDR2 YFSETQ. This CDR3 contains 16 residues. The CDR3: CPSSYGGARGSYEQYF. CDR3 nucleotide sequence: TGCCCCAGCAGCTACGGGGGGGCCAGGGGTTCTTACGAGCAGTACTTC.

The V gene is TRBV5-1, the J gene TRBJ2-3; TRBD2 matches 7 bases. V dropped 4 bases and J dropped 4; count of bases not matched to a gene: 12. The germline V gene encodes CDR1 SGHRS and CDR2 YFSETQ. The CDR3 consists of 16 residues. The CDR3 is CASSVGPGGVADTQYF. CDR3 nucleotide sequence: TGCGCCAGCAGCGTAGGGCCGGGGGGAGTGGCAGATACGCAGTATTTT.

This chain uses TRBV7-2 with TRBJ1-6; D call uncertain. The V and J ends lost 2 bases and 5 bases respectively, with 7 bases between them. Germline loops: CDR1 SGHTA, CDR2 FQGNSA. CDR3 length equals 14 residues. CDR3 in amino acids: CASSLLPDNSPLHF. The CDR3, as DNA: TGTGCCAGCAGCTTACTCCCAGATAATTCACCCCTCCACTTT.

The rearrangement links TRBV2 to TRBJ1-2, with D possibly being TRBD1 (5 bases). Germline V lookup: CDR1 SNHLY, CDR2 FYNNEI. Trimming took off 1 base at V and 2 bases at J, with 8 bases between the two ends. The CDR3 sequence is 14 residues long. The CDR3 region has the DNA TGTGCCAGCAGTGAAGGGACAACCAACTATGGCTACACCTTC. Translated, it gives CASSEGTTNYGYTF.

This rearrangement joins TRBV18 to TRBJ1-5, with TRBD1 matching 9 bases. This CDR3 has 15 amino acids. Germline V gene lookup returns CDR1 KGHSH and CDR2 LQKENI. V was clipped by 4 bases and J by 3 bases; unmatched bases: 4. CDR3 residues: CASSLDRGDNQPQHF. The DNA of the CDR3 is TGTGCCAGCTCACTGGACAGGGGAGACAATCAGCCCCAGCATTTT.

This clone was detected only once. J is TRBJ2-7 and V is TRBV2; unclear D gene. V was pared by 6 bases and J by 6 bases, with 12 bases between. The CDR3 has 12 amino acids. Germline CDR1 reads SNHLY; CDR2 reads FYNNEI. The CDR3 nucleotides read TGTGCCAGCAGCTATACCCGGGTCGAGCAGTACTTC. Translating gives CASSYTRVEQYF. The variable domain in full, with the rest retrieved from reference TRBV2 and TRBJ2-7, is EPEVTQTPSHQVTQMGQEVILRCVPISNHLYFYWYRQILGQKVEFLVSFYNNEISEKSEIFDDQFSVERPDGSNFTLKIRSTKLEDSAMYFCASSYTRVEQYFGPGTRLTVT.

The chain has TRBV19 and TRBJ2-6; the D gene is possibly TRBD1 (6 bases). Germline CDR1 and CDR2: LNHDA and SQIVND (reference sequence). Trimming took 2 bases from V and 2 from J, leaving 10 bases between them. This CDR3 spans 16 amino acids. CDR3 coding DNA: TGTGCCAGTAGTATACCAGGGGCCGCTGGGGCCAACGTCCTGACTTTC. Translated, it gives CASSIPGAAGANVLTF.

V and J are TRBV6-5 and TRBJ1-4, with 8 nucleotides matching TRBD1. CDR1 is MNHEY and CDR2 is SVGAGI in the germline V gene. V lost 5 bases, J lost 5 bases, and 4 bases stayed unmatched. The CDR3 has 14 amino acids. The CDR3 coding sequence is TGTGCCAGCAGTCGACAGGGGCGGAATGAAAAACTGTTTTTT. This codes for CASSRQGRNEKLFF.

The chain recombines TRBV30 with TRBJ1-1; D is possibly TRBD1 (5 bases). The germline gives CDR1 GTSNPN, CDR2 SVGIG (reference sequence). The CDR3 spans 13 residues. Trimming left V 0 bases short and J 9 bases short, with 14 bases between. CDR3 loop: CAWSVSGGSQAFF. The CDR3 bases are TGTGCCTGGAGTGTATCCGGGGGTTCCCAAGCTTTCTTT.

The V gene is TRBV2, the J gene TRBJ1-1; 8 bases are shared with TRBD1. V was pared by 7 bases and J by 5 bases, with 9 bases of the junction left unmatched. This CDR3 has 14 residues. In germline, CDR1 is SNHLY, CDR2 FYNNEI. The CDR3 here is CASKARQGKTEAFF. CDR3 bases: TGTGCCAGCAAGGCCCGACAGGGGAAAACTGAAGCTTTCTTT.

J is TRBJ1-1 and V is TRBV7-8; tentative D call: TRBD1 (6 bases). CDR1 is SGHVS and CDR2 is FQNEAQ in the germline V gene. V lost 5 bases to trimming and J lost 1 base, with 11 bases between them. This CDR3 is 14 amino acids long. The CDR3 DNA reads as TGTGCCAGCAGCCCCAGGACAGAGAACACTGAAGCTTTCTTT. Residues: CASSPRTENTEAFF.

This chain connects TRBV7-2 to TRBJ1-6; D is unresolved. The germline CDR1 and CDR2 sequences are SGHTA and FQGNSA. There are 12 residues in the CDR3. V gave up 6 bases and J gave up 5 bases, with 5 bases separating them. DNA for the CDR3: TGTGCCAGCAGACAAAATAATTCACCCCTCCACTTT. Translating gives CASRQNNSPLHF.

The chain uses TRBV11-2 and TRBJ2-3; tentatively, D is TRBD2 (5 bases). CDR3 length equals 15 residues. V lost 5 bases and J 0 bases, leaving 12 bases between the germline ends. Germline V CDR1 and CDR2: SGHAT, FQNNGV. The CDR3 is CASSVRGLSTDTQYF. Here the CDR3 DNA reads TGTGCCAGCAGCGTACGAGGGCTTAGCACAGATACGCAGTATTTT.

Notes on this clone: An end of the junction does not agree with germline; a read error may underlie this. The chain recombines TRBV30 with TRBJ1-1; TRBD1 is a possible D gene (6 bases). The germline V gene encodes CDR1 GTSNPN and CDR2 SVGIG (reference sequence). The CDR3 length is 12 residues. This CDR3 reads CAWRTGYTEAFF. Here the CDR3 DNA reads TGTGCCTGGAGGACAGGATACACAGAAGCTTTCTTT.

The chain links TRBV4-1 to TRBJ2-1; D unclear. Between the trimmed V and J ends, which lost 0 bases and 4 bases, there was a span of 16 bases. The germline V gene has CDR1 MGHRA and CDR2 YSYEKL. The CDR3 sequence is 17 residues long. The CDR3 bases are TGCGCCAGCAGCCAAGAAAGGCAGCCGACTTTTTACAATGAGCAGTTCTTC. As protein: CASSQERQPTFYNEQFF.

CDR3 in DNA: TGCGCCAGCAGCTTGTTTTTGCTAGCGGGAGATACTTCCTACAATGAGCAGTTCTTC. Translated, it gives CASSLFLLAGDTSYNEQFF. V and J are TRBV5-1 and TRBJ2-1; 10 positions agree with TRBD2. The V gene's germline CDR1 is SGHRS and CDR2 YFSETQ. Trimming cost V 1 base and J 1 base; bases outside gene matches: 11. The CDR3 covers 19 residues.

The V call is TRBV7-9, the J call TRBJ2-7; 7 nucleotides agree with TRBD2. Germline V lookup: CDR1 SEHNR, CDR2 FQNEAQ (reference sequence). V lost 5 bases and J lost 4; bases outside the gene matches: 11. There are 15 residues in the CDR3. CDR3 nucleotides: TGTGCCAGCAGCAACCGGGGGGAGGGAAATTACGAGCAGTACTTC. It is translated as CASSNRGEGNYEQYF.

The chain couples TRBV11-3 to TRBJ1-3; D not resolved. CDR1 SGHNT and CDR2 YENEEA come from the germline V gene. V was cut by 1 base and J by 4 bases, with 5 bases left in between. The CDR3 spans 13 residues. The CDR3 spells CASSLGQGNTIYF. CDR3 sequence (DNA): TGTGCCAGCAGCTTAGGACAAGGAAACACCATATATTTT.

The chain uses TRBV5-4 and TRBJ2-1, with 15 bases fitting TRBD2. CDR1 SGHNT and CDR2 YYREEE come from the germline V gene (reference sequence). This CDR3 contains 18 residues. V was clipped by 6 bases and J by 0 bases; unmatched bases: 7. The CDR3 region has the DNA TGTGCCAGCACCATGGGACTAGCGGGAGGCGCCTCCTACAATGAGCAGTTCTTC. Protein product: CASTMGLAGGASYNEQFF.

V is TRBV6-5 and J is TRBJ1-3; no clear D gene. Looked up from germline, CDR1 is MNHEY and CDR2 is SVGAGI. The CDR3 extends over 13 amino acids. The CDR3 is CVSRAREGNTIYF. DNA for the CDR3: TGTGTCAGTCGCGCCCGGGAAGGAAACACCATATATTTT.

The genes are TRBV14 and TRBJ2-6; D is unresolved. CDR3 length equals 15 residues. The V and J ends lost 0 bases and 2 bases respectively, with 5 bases between them. In germline, CDR1 is SGHDN, CDR2 FVKESK. The CDR3 nucleotides read TGTGCCAGCAGCCAAGAGCCGGCTGGGGCCAACGTCCTGACTTTC. This sequence encodes CASSQEPAGANVLTF.

The chain is built from TRBV6-6 and TRBJ2-3; 8 bases are a match to TRBD1. Per germline, CDR1 MNHNY and CDR2 SVGAGI (reference sequence). Germline trimming cut 6 bases from V and 1 base from J; bases unmatched to any gene: 6. This CDR3 has 15 residues. The CDR3 nucleotides read TGTGCCAGCAGAAAACAGGGGGGAGGCACAGATACGCAGTATTTT. Translation gives CASRKQGGGTDTQYF.

The rearrangement uses TRBV5-1 and TRBJ2-5; 12 positions match TRBD2. Germline trimming cut 1 base from V and 2 bases from J; bases unmatched to any gene: 3. Germline CDR1 SGHRS, CDR2 YFSETQ. CDR3 length: 16 amino acids. The chain's CDR3 is CASSLLLAGGQETQYF. DNA for the CDR3: TGCGCCAGCAGCTTGTTGCTAGCGGGGGGGCAAGAGACCCAGTACTTC.

The rearrangement joins TRBV6-2 or TRBV6-3 to TRBJ2-5, with 8 bases fitting TRBD1. Germline CDR1 is MNHEY and CDR2 is SVGEGT. Trimming took 3 bases from V and 7 from J; bases not matched to a gene: 10. CDR3 length: 15 amino acids. Here the CDR3 reads CASSYRTGNQGTQYF. The CDR3 DNA reads TGTGCCAGCAGTTATAGGACAGGGAACCAGGGGACCCAGTACTTC.

Here the CDR3 reads CAISDGDTGELFF. CDR3 nucleotide sequence: TGTGCCATCAGTGACGGGGACACCGGGGAGCTGTTTTTT. The V call is TRBV10-3, the J call TRBJ2-2; D perhaps matches TRBD2 (5 bases). The CDR3 sequence is 13 residues long. The V end lost 3 bases, the J end lost 3 bases, and 5 bases lay between the germline ends. From germline, CDR1 is ENHRY and CDR2 SYGVKD.

The chain uses TRBV5-1 and TRBJ1-4; D ambiguous. Germline lookup yields CDR1 SGHRS and CDR2 YFSETQ. This CDR3 spans 15 amino acids. Deletions cut 5 bases from V and 1 base from J, with 12 bases between. The CDR3 protein is CASSYDTITNEKLFF. CDR3 DNA sequence: TGCGCCAGCAGTTATGACACCATAACTAATGAAAAACTGTTTTTT.

V and J are TRBV12-5 and TRBJ1-1, with D uncertain. Germline CDR1 and CDR2: LGHNT and FRNRAP. The CDR3 length is 14 residues. The ends were cut back, 7 bases at V and 11 bases at J, with 23 bases in the middle. CDR3 bases: TGTGCTAGTGAAGGCGCCGCCGACGTTATTAGCGCTTTCTTT. Its translation: CASEGAADVISAFF.

In its sample, this clone was seen once. The chain recombines TRBV29-1 with TRBJ1-3; unclear D gene. Germline-derived CDR1 and CDR2 are SQVTM and ANQGSEA. V was cut by 6 bases and J by 0 bases, with 9 bases left in between. CDR3 length equals 13 residues. CDR3 sequence: CSVLGPSGNTIYF. DNA for the CDR3: TGCAGCGTGCTTGGGCCCTCTGGAAACACCATATATTTT.

The rearrangement links TRBV30 to TRBJ2-3; 9 positions agree with TRBD2. Germline V lookup: CDR1 GTSNPN, CDR2 SVGIG (reference sequence). This CDR3 is built from 15 residues. V dropped 0 bases and J dropped 1; count of bases not matched to a gene: 2. As DNA, the CDR3 is TGTGCCTGGAGTGTTTTAGCGGGGGGCACAGATACGCAGTATTTT. It codes for CAWSVLAGGTDTQYF.

The chain combines TRBV7-2 with TRBJ2-3; 11 nucleotides match TRBD2. J lost 5 bases, V lost 4 bases, and 8 bases had no gene match. This CDR3 region has 16 residues. CDR1 is SGHTA and CDR2 is FQGNSA in the germline V gene. The CDR3 DNA reads TGTGCCAGCAGCTACTTTAGCGGGAGGGGCGGAGATACGCAGTATTTT. Translated, it gives CASSYFSGRGGDTQYF.